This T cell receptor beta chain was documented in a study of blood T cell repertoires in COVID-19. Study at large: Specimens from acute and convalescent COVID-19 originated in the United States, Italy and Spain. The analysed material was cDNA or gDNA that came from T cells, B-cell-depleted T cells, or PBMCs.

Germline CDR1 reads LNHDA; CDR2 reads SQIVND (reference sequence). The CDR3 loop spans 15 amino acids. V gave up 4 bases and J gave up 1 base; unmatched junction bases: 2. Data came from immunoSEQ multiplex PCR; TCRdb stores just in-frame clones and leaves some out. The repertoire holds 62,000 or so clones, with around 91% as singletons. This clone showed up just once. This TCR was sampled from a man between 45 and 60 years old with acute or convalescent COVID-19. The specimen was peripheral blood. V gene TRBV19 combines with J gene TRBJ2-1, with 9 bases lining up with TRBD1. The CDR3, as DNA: TGTGCCAGTAGTACACAGGGGGCGTCCTACAATGAGCAGTTCTTC. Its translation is CASSTQGASYNEQFF.